A single T cell receptor (beta chain) is shown here with its context. Its antigen is undetermined. Replicate PCRs from sorted subsets contained approximately 190 ng DNA, which is around 30,000 T cell genomes. Data came from immunoSEQ multiplex PCR; TCRdb stores just in-frame clones and leaves some out. This sample yields about 180,000 clones, of which approximately 92% are seen a single time; 0.067% belongs to the top ten. This sample was taken from a study of shared clonotypes between healthy human individuals. The wider study: Donors had three CD4 naive, three CD4 memory, two CD8 naive and one CD8 memory plate apiece.

General study results and limits: As a rule, naive subsets had a larger estimated richness than memory subsets.

Both subsets, CD45RA+ naive and CD45RA-negative memory, were split from the CD4+ cells. Germline assignment: CDR1 SGHNT and CDR2 YYREEE (reference sequence). V lost 0 bases and J 6 bases, leaving 19 bases between the germline ends. The length of the CDR3 is 16 residues. Sample: naive CD4+ T cells sorted from blood. Regarding subset: CD45RA+ positively selected. The gene calls are TRBV5-4 and TRBJ2-7; D gene unclear. This TCR was recovered from a woman in her thirties in good health. In nucleotides, the CDR3 is TGTGCCAGCAGCTTGGTCCCTGACCCTTTTGGGGTCGAGCAGTACTTC. Translating gives CASSLVPDPFGVEQYF. Full variable domain (missing parts from reference TRBV5-4 and TRBJ2-7): ETGVTQSPTHLIKTRGQQVTLRCSSQSGHNTVSWYQQALGQGPQFIFQYYREEENGRGNFPPRFSGLQFPNYSSELNVNALELDDSALYLCASSLVPDPFGVEQYFGPGTRLTVT.